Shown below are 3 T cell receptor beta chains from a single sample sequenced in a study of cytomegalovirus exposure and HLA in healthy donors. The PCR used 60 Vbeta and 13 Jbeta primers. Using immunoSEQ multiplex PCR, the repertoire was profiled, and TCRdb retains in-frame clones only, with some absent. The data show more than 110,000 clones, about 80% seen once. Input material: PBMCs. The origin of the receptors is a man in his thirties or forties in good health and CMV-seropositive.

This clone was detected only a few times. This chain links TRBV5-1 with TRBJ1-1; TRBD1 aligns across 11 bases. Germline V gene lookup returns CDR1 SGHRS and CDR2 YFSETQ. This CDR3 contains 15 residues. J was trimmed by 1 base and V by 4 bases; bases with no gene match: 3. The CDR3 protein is CASSPGQGANTEAFF. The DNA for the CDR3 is TGCGCCAGCAGCCCAGGACAGGGGGCGAACACTGAAGCTTTCTTT.

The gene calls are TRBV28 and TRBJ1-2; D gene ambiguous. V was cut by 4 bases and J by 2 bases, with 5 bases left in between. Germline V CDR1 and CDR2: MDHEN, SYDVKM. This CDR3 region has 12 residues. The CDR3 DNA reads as TGTGCCAGCAGTTCACAGAACTATGGCTACACCTTC. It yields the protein CASSSQNYGYTF.

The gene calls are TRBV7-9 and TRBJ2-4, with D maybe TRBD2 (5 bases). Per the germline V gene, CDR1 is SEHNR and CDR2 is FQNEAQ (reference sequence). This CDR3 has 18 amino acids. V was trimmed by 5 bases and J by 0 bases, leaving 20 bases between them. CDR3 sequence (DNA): TGTGCCAGCAGCCCTGGGAGCTCAAGTGTGGTAGCCAAAAACATTCAGTACTTC. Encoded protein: CASSPGSSSVVAKNIQYF.